This entry describes one T cell receptor (beta chain). This receptor's antigen is unknown. Base qualities were left out, and no much larger clone turns up one base away. The record originates from a study of shared clonotypes between healthy human individuals (dated by TCRdb to the early 2020s). Regarding the research as a whole: Three men and two women, aged 18 to 49 years, made up the cohort. For each donor, CD4 naive and CD4 memory were each run on three plates, CD8 naive on two plates, and CD8 memory on one plate. Blood TCR repertoires of 5 or 6 healthy adults were deeply sequenced to estimate repertoire size and the extent of clonotype sharing between individuals. Libraries were prepared and TCR repertoires were sequenced by different laboratories using diverse techniques, in order to increase sequencing depth and limit assay-specific biases. Leukapheresis yielded between about 0.85 and 9.5 billion PBMCs per donor.

CD8 naive samples were obtained by positive selection for CCR7 among CD45RO-negative cells, yielding a CD45RA+CCR7+ population from which TemRA cells were excluded. The donors were healthy, HIV-negative adults with no recently reported acute infections or vaccinations. Every donor was a Caucasian adult residing in Nashville, Tennessee, USA. Blood was collected by leukapheresis, and PBMCs were isolated by Ficoll-Histopaque density gradient centrifugation and then cryopreserved in liquid nitrogen vapor phase. Analytical flow cytometry was used to check the purity and quantity of each magnetically sorted T cell population. From each sorted fraction, genomic DNA was isolated and quantified by UV absorbance on a Nanodrop 2000c. Overall study outcomes, separate from this receptor: Sampling was restricted to blood, and TCR repertoires in tissues likely differ from the TCR repertoires found in blood. Because the study included only a small number of donors, the genetic and exposure-history diversity represented was limited. Higher generation probabilities were observed for clonotypes shared by all four sorted-subset donors than for non-shared clonotypes. Sharing across a handful of donors was observed for 5% to 6.5% of naive CD4, 3% to 3.5% of naive CD8, 2% to 2.5% of memory CD4, and about 0.4% of memory CD8 clonotypes. Rarefaction of sorted-subset datasets indicated incomplete sequencing despite the large sequencing depth. Based on pairwise subsampling, the degree of clonotype sharing among donors was expected to be affected by sequencing depth. Estimated clonotype richness was generally larger for naive than for memory subsets.

Using the deep immunoSEQ assay, TCR CDR3 regions were amplified from genomic DNA by multiplex PCR. Extracted genomic DNA from each cell subset was distributed evenly across all wells of several immunoSEQ 96-well plates, and each plate was treated as a replicate. For sorted subsets, 200 to 250 ng of genomic DNA, equivalent to 25,000 to 30,000 T cell genomes, went into each replicate PCR. Purified libraries were quantified with a Qubit 3.0 fluorometer, sized on a Bioanalyzer 2100, and re-quantified with the KAPA Library Quantification kit. Every immunoSEQ 96-well plate was sequenced on a separate single-read 150-cycle Illumina NextSeq 550 flow cell. Processing in the source paper ran as follows. Because the immunoSEQ output included only junctional sequences and no quality scores, the filtering could not be the same as the filtering used for full-length reads. To assign V/J genes and CDR3, sequences were annotated using PyIR, a Python wrapper for IgBLAST v1.9, with IMGT germline references. Any read was removed if the V/J assignment was weak (E-value above 1e-6), the CDR3 was missing, or the read contained stop codons, out-of-frame junctions, or ambiguous translated residues. V3J clonotypes were defined as sequences sharing an identical inferred V gene, J gene, and CDR3 amino acid sequence. To compute the percentage overlap between repertoires, the number of shared unique clonotypes was divided by the size of the smaller repertoire. Richness of each repertoire was evaluated using RTK rarefaction, the Chao1 estimator, and Recon v2.1 estimates of unobserved clonotypes. OLGA was used to compute generation probabilities for all TCRbeta clonotypes that the gDNA method yielded from a few donors. TCRdb carries this immuneACCESS record with in-frame sequences only. Its versions omit some clonotypes, under half of them owing to an unresolved V gene in the studies checked, with the rest unexplained. The V and J calls and clone size were taken over from that table, and D and trimming were inferred from the DNA. The sample profile shows some 2,100,000 clones; 90% to 95% of them were found once. The ten largest clones add up to 1.7% of the sample.

For CDR1 and CDR2, the germline V gene (reference sequence) lists PRHDT and FYEKMQ. V lost 2 bases and J lost 0 bases; the stretch between them is 10 bases long. The CDR3 runs 15 residues from the cysteine to the phenylalanine. Of the read, only the CDR3 DNA is kept; its 45 bases are in frame from base 1. The sequence came from a man in his late teens or twenties in good health. Some clones in this sample may be carry-over from other donors' samples. The sequencing input was naive CD8+ T cells from PBMCs. Taken with the paper, the label for cell subset or site translates to: CD45RA+CCR7+. The rearranged chain carries TRBV13 and TRBJ1-1, with an unclear D gene assignment. The CDR3 corresponds to CASSLYTEMNTEAFF. The nucleotides are TGTGCCAGCAGCTTATATACAGAAATGAACACTGAAGCTTTCTTT.